This passage covers 8 T cell receptor beta chains from one sample sequenced in a study of CD8+ T cells in alopecia areata. Treatment described: oral pan-JAK inhibitor, 5-10 mg twice daily. The sequencing template was cDNA reverse transcribed from extracted RNA. Profiling relied on immunoSEQ multiplex PCR, and the TCRdb table lists in-frame clones only, not all of them. The data show some 210,000 clones, over 60% seen once. Sequenced here: CD4+ T cells sorted from blood, sampled at week 44, from a patient treated with tofacitinib. The receptors come from a human donor with alopecia areata.

This clone came up a few times. The chain has TRBV5-1 and TRBJ1-1; D is perhaps TRBD1 (6 bases). Looked up from germline, CDR1 is SGHRS and CDR2 is YFSETQ. The CDR3 is 17 amino acids. V lost 5 bases and J 2 bases, leaving 22 bases between the germline ends. The CDR3 region is CASSPGVNYRVNTEAFF. The CDR3 nucleotides are TGCGCCAGCAGTCCAGGGGTGAATTATAGAGTTAACACTGAAGCTTTCTTT.

The CDR3 loop reads CSVAQGRDQYF. The CDR3 DNA is TGCAGCGTAGCACAGGGACGGGACCAGTATTTT. The chain has TRBV29-1 and TRBJ2-3; D may be TRBD1 (6 bases). V lost 6 bases, J lost 12 bases, and 16 bases lay in between. CDR1 and CDR2 from the germline V gene are SQVTM and ANQGSEA. The CDR3 runs to 11 residues.

This chain uses TRBV7-2 with TRBJ2-3; D gene unclear. The V gene lost 0 bases and the J gene lost 2 bases, with 3 bases spanning the gap. CDR1 and CDR2 (germline): SGHTA, FQGNSA. The CDR3 is 13 residues long. CDR3 bases: TGTGCCAGCAGCTTAGCCTACACAGATACGCAGTATTTT. Translated, it gives CASSLAYTDTQYF. Together with reference TRBV7-2 and TRBJ2-3, the CDR3 gives the full variable domain: GAGVSQSPSNKVTEKGKDVELRCDPISGHTALYWYRQSLGQGLEFLIYFQGNSAPDKSGLPSDRFSAERTGGSVSTLTIQRTQQEDSAVYLCASSLAYTDTQYFGPGTRLTVL.

The rearrangement joins TRBV6-5 to TRBJ1-1; TRBD1 might be the D (5 bases). The germline V gene encodes CDR1 MNHEY and CDR2 SVGAGI. The CDR3 extends over 15 amino acids. V lost 5 bases and J 4 bases, leaving 17 bases between the germline ends. The CDR3 region is CASSSHEGRSTEAFF. The CDR3 DNA follows: TGTGCCAGCAGTAGTCATGAGGGGAGGAGCACTGAAGCTTTCTTT.

To note about this clone: The sample contains more than one DNA sequence encoding this CDR3. The chain recombines TRBV2 with TRBJ2-2; 9 bases line up with TRBD1. The CDR3 has 15 residues. CDR1 is SNHLY and CDR2 is FYNNEI in the germline V gene. V gave up 4 bases and J gave up 3 bases; unmatched junction bases: 3. In DNA, the CDR3 is TGTGCCAGCAGTGCCGGGACAGGGCACACCGGGGAGCTGTTTTTT. Translated, it gives CASSAGTGHTGELFF.

This chain joins TRBV5-1 and TRBJ1-1; TRBD1 might be the D (6 bases). This CDR3 is 14 amino acids long. The V gene lost 4 bases and the J gene lost 1 base, with 11 bases spanning the gap. Germline loops: CDR1 SGHRS, CDR2 YFSETQ. The CDR3 reads CASSPWTENTEAFF. The CDR3 coding sequence is TGCGCCAGCAGCCCCTGGACAGAGAACACTGAAGCTTTCTTT. The whole variable domain, filled in from reference TRBV5-1 and TRBJ1-1, reads KAGVTQTPRYLIKTRGQQVTLSCSPISGHRSVSWYQQTPGQGLQFLFEYFSETQRNKGNFPGRFSGRQFSNSRSEMNVSTLELGDSALYLCASSPWTENTEAFFGQGTRLTVV.

V gene TRBV4-1 combines with J gene TRBJ2-7, with 11 bases aligning to TRBD1. This CDR3 is built from 14 residues. The ends lost 3 bases at V and 6 bases at J; junction bases unmatched: 4. Germline V gene data show CDR1 as MGHRA and CDR2 as YSYEKL. CDR3 sequence (DNA): TGCGCCAGCAGCCACATGGGGACAGGGGGCGAGCAGTACTTC. Translated: CASSHMGTGGEQYF.

The chain is built from TRBV25-1 and TRBJ1-2; D gene ambiguous. Germline V lookup: CDR1 MGHDK, CDR2 SYGVNS. Deletions cut 2 bases from V and 3 bases from J, with 7 bases between. The CDR3 loop spans 13 amino acids. For the CDR3, the DNA is TGTGCCAGCAGTGAACAGGCAGACTATGGCTACACCTTC. It specifies CASSEQADYGYTF.